There are many counts of the clone carrying this TCR beta chain. Its antigen is as yet unknown. Each CDR3 protein gets one entry after TCRdb re-called the RACE reads with MiXCR. This table holds around 53,000 distinct CDR3 sequences, around 9% found once. Described time point: patch test 1, 2 weeks after DPC sensitization. Treatment defined: therapeutic diphenylcyclopropenone sensitization with weekly scalp DPC. The V and J ends lost 5 bases and 7 bases respectively, with 21 bases between them. The germline V gene has CDR1 SEHNR and CDR2 FQNEAQ (reference sequence). There are 16 residues in the CDR3. These data belong to a study of human T cells and chemical hapten exposure. On the study more broadly: Patients received weekly diphenylcyclopropenone doses to the scalp throughout the roughly 26-week study.

Study results and limitations: Higher patch test scores went with higher counts of PT1 expanded TCRs.

The starting material was whole blood, obtained in connection with sensitization to the hapten diphenylcyclopropenone (DPC). V gene TRBV7-9 combines with J gene TRBJ2-4, with D maybe TRBD1 (6 bases). The source of this sequence is a woman aged 45-59 years with alopecia areata. Some clones in this sample may be carry-over from other donors' samples. As DNA, the CDR3 is TGTGCCAGCAGCCCGCTGGTTGTGTCAGGGGTGAACATTCAGTACTTC. Its translation: CASSPLVVSGVNIQYF.